This T cell receptor beta chain originates from a study of sequential checkpoint blockade in melanoma. Study at large: Patients were randomized 1:1 to nivolumab-then-ipilimumab or ipilimumab-then-nivolumab first-line. Each arm's sequence ended with maintenance nivolumab.

TCRdb's table, derived via immunoSEQ multiplex PCR, lists solely in-frame clones and lacks some. The sample lists approximately 8,000 clones, 50% to 70% occurring once. Remarks on this clone: With a far larger clone one base away, a read error is the likely cause. This same CDR3 is encoded by further DNA sequences in the sample.

Deletions cut 5 bases from V and 1 base from J, with 8 bases between. The CDR3 covers 13 residues. The V gene's germline CDR1 is SGHTA and CDR2 FQGNSA. Noted treatment: randomized to nivolumab then ipilimumab (arm A) or the reverse (arm B). Live CD3+CD8+ CD19− CD56− cells were sorted from PBMCs. This receptor was identified in a human patient with melanoma. Some clones in this sample may be carry-over from other donors' samples. The chain recombines TRBV7-2 with TRBJ1-1; D remains ambiguous. Here the sequenced sample was CD8+ T cells sorted from blood (inferred from file names), taken from a patient given nivolumab and ipilimumab in sequence. The chain's CDR3 is CASSPNRNTEAFF. The CDR3 DNA follows: TGTGCCAGCAGCCCTAATAGGAACACTGAAGCTTTCTTT.